This T cell receptor (beta chain) was documented in a study of blood T cell repertoires in COVID-19. Across the study: T cells, B-cell-depleted T cells, or PBMCs supplied cDNA or gDNA.

Clones were read by immunoSEQ multiplex PCR, and TCRdb kept only the in-frame ones, dropping some. The sample lists about 74,000 clones, over 75% occurring once. CDR1 is LNHDA, CDR2 SQIVND, per germline (reference sequence). The CDR3 extends over 16 amino acids. Between the trimmed V and J ends, which lost 3 bases and 2 bases, there was a span of 16 bases. J is TRBJ1-2 and V is TRBV19; the D gene is possibly TRBD1 (5 bases). This sequence originates from a man aged 70 or older with active or convalescent COVID-19. Sequencing used peripheral blood. As DNA, the CDR3 is TGTGCCAGTAGTATTATTGGCTCAGGGCTCAACTATGGCTACACCTTC. Its translation: CASSIIGSGLNYGYTF.